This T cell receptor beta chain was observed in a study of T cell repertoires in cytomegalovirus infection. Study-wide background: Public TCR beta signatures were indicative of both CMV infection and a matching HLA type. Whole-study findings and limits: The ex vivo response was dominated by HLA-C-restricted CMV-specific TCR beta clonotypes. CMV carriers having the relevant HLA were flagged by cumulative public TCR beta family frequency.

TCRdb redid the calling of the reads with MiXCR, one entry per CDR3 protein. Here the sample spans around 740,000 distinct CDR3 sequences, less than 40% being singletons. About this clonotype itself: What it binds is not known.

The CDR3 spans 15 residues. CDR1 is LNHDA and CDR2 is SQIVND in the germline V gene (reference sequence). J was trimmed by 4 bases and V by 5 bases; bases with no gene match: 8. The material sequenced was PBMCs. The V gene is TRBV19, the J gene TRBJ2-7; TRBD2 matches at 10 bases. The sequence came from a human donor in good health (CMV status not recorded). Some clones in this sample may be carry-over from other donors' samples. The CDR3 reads CASSLSLAGEYEQYF. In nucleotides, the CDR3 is TGTGCCAGTAGTCTGTCGCTAGCGGGAGAGTACGAGCAGTACTTC.